The T cell receptor (beta chain) described here comes from a study of T cell repertoires in cytomegalovirus infection. Overall study: Well-studied HLA-B-restricted CMV epitopes were used in the study alongside recently identified HLA-C-restricted ones. Public TCR beta signatures were indicative of both CMV infection and a matching HLA type.

This clonotype was detected ten times or more. The antigen remains unidentified. Losses at the gene ends were 4 bases for V and 5 bases for J; bases not matched to a gene: 11. This CDR3 comprises 16 residues. Germline V CDR1 and CDR2: SGHTA, FQGNSA. The study's findings and limits: HLA-C-restricted TCR beta clonotypes specific for CMV led the ex vivo response.

One entry per CDR3 protein, called by TCRdb with MiXCR from the reads. The sample carries hundreds of thousands of distinct CDR3 sequences, about 33% recorded once. The V and J genes are TRBV7-2 and TRBJ1-2; TRBD1 matches 9 bases. This TCR came from a human donor in good health (CMV status not recorded). Some clones in this sample may be carry-over from other donors' samples. The sample in question was cultured PBMCs, obtained from culture after CMV antigen stimulation. The DNA of the CDR3 is TGTGCCAGCAGCTCCCCGGGGCAGACAGGGGGGTATGGCTACACCTTC. Translation: CASSSPGQTGGYGYTF.